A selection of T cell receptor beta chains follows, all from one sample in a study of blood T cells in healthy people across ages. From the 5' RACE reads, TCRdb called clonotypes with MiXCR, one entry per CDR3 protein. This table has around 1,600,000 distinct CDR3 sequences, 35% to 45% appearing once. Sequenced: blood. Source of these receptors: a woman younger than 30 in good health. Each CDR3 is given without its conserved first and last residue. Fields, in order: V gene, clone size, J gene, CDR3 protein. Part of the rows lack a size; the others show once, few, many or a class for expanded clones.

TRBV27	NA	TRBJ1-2	ASRYQGALYGYT
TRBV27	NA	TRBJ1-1	ASSAPGLTEAF
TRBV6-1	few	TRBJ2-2	ASSEDGGGTGELF
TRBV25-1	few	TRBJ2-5	ASSEGTSARLETQY
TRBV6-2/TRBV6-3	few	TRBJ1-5	ASSPQVGQPQH
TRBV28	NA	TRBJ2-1	ASRPFGGPYLQF
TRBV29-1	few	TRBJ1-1	SVRGVLNTEAF
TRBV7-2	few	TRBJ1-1	ASSPPPVNTEAF
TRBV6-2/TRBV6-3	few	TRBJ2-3	ASRDQREGGADTQY
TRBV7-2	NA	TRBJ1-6	ASSLQRDNSPLH
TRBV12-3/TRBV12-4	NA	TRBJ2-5	ASSFRPGKEIQY
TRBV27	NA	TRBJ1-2	ASSLFGSPTYGYT
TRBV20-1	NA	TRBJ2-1	SARALSAVGF
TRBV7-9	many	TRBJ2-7	ASSSTGSSYEQY
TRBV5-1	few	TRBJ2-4	ASSLMVDPKNIQY
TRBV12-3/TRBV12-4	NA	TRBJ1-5	ASRDGQGNQPQH
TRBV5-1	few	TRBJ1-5	ASSLAGYRNQPQH
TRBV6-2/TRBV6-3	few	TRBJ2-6	ASSYDREGSYSGANVLT